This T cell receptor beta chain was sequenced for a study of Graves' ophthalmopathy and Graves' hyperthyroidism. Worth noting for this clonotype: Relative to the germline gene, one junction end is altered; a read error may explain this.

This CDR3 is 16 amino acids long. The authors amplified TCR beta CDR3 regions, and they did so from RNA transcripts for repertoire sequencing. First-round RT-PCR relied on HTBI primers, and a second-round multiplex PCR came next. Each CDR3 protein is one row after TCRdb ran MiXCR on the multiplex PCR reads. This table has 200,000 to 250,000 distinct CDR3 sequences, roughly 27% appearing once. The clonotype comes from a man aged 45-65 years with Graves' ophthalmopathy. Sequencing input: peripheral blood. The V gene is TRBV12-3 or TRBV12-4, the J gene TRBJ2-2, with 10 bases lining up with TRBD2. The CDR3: CASSLTELAGTGELFF. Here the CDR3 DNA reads TGTGCCAGCAGTTTAACCGAACTAGCGGGAACCGGGGAGTTGTTTTTT.